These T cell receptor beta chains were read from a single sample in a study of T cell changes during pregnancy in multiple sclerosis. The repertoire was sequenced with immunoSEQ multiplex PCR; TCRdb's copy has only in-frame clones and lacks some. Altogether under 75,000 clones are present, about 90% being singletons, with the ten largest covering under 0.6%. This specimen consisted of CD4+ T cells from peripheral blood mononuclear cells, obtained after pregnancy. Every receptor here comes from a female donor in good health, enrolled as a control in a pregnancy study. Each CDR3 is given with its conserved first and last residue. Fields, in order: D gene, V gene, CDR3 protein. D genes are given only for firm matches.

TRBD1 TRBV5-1 CATQNSGGAGGYTF
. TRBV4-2 CASSQARGRGNTGELFF
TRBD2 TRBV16 CASSQDRVLLAGGYNEQFF
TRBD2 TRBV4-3 CASSQTTGLAGQILF
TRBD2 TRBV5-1 CASSFFSGGEQTQYF
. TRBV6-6 CASRAPKLENTGELFF
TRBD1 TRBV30 CAQAGGALGNEQFF
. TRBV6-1 CASRAGDYNEQFF
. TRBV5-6 CASSLTRVSYEQYF
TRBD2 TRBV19 CASSASSGGSYNEQFF
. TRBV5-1 CASSLVQANTEAFF
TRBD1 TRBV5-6 CASSFPPFGTGYYEQYF
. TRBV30 CAWSVHRESGYTF
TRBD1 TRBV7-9 CASSSGQVNSPLHF
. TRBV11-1 CASSLTGWDEPQHF
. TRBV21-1 CASSKGVPGQGSYEQYF
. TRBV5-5 CASSFVSDSNQPQHF
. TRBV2 CASDTGRTEKLFF
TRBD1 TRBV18 CASTPGQDYGYTF
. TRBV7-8 CASSELMDRFGGYTF
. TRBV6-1 CASIQGIHYGYTF
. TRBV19 CASSMGQYSPLHF